This T cell receptor beta chain appears in the sequencing data of a study of T-cell memory formation after mild COVID-19. About the research overall: TCR clusters were mostly donor specific. Overall study results and limits: Clones that contracted from day 15 to 85 were balanced CD4/CD8, while later expanders leaned CD4+. Pre-infection memory held some responding clones, suggesting pre-existing cross-reactive T cells responded.

V lost 4 bases to trimming and J lost 2 bases; unmatched junction nucleotides: 3. Germline V gene sequence: CDR1 SGDLS, CDR2 YYNGEE. This CDR3 region has 15 residues. TCRdb reprocessed the 5' RACE reads with MiXCR, giving one entry per CDR3 protein. The sample records around 310,000 distinct CDR3 sequences, more than 15% being singletons. In this sample, this clonotype turned up a few times. Its antigen is not identified. Source material: PBMCs or a T cell subset sorted from them (not recorded which). This sequence was found in a man between 18 and 35 years old who had mild COVID-19 (a few samples of this study predate the infection). Cell type and time point are not known. The chain joins TRBV9 to TRBJ1-4; 9 nucleotides line up with TRBD1. CDR3 bases: TGTGCCAGCAGCCCGGGACAGGGTACTAATGAAAAACTGTTTTTT. Its translation is CASSPGQGTNEKLFF.